Listed here are 32 T cell receptor beta chains from one sample, sequenced in a study of T cell responses to AZD1222 COVID-19 vaccine. The table came from immunoSEQ multiplex PCR; TCRdb's copy has only in-frame clones and leaves some out. The table lists about 150,000 clones, 82% of them singletons, with less than 5% in the top ten. The sample here was peripheral blood, taken on day 0 of MenACWY control vaccination. The receptors were sampled from an adult in good health.

The rearrangement uses TRBV2 and TRBJ1-6; D might be TRBD1 (5 bases). CDR1 is SNHLY, CDR2 FYNNEI, per germline. This CDR3 region has 13 residues. The V gene lost 6 bases and the J gene lost 7 bases, with 10 bases spanning the gap. The CDR3 bases are TGTGCCAGCAGGCCCGACAGAAATTCACCCCTCCACTTT. Translated, it gives CASRPDRNSPLHF.

V is TRBV4-1 and J is TRBJ2-2; D is tentatively TRBD1 or TRBD2 (5 bases each). CDR3 length equals 14 residues. Germline values: CDR1 MGHRA, CDR2 YSYEKL. Deletions cut 1 base from V and 9 bases from J, with 12 bases between. The CDR3 DNA follows: TGCGCCAGCAGCCAAGTGGGACCCTCGAGGGAGCTGTTTTTT. It yields the protein CASSQVGPSRELFF.

This sequence joins TRBV6-1 and TRBJ1-5; D unclear. Germline V gives CDR1 MNHNS, CDR2 SASEGT. With 3 bases removed from V and 7 bases from J, the gap between germline ends came to 10 bases. The CDR3 is made up of 13 amino acids. The CDR3 reads CASSEETAQPQHF. In DNA, the CDR3 is TGTGCCAGCAGTGAGGAGACGGCCCAGCCCCAGCATTTT.

This clone was seen many times. This chain connects TRBV2 to TRBJ1-2; tentatively, D is TRBD1 (6 bases). This CDR3 is 17 amino acids long. Between the trimmed V and J ends, which lost 5 bases and 4 bases, there was a span of 23 bases. Germline CDR1 reads SNHLY; CDR2 reads FYNNEI. The CDR3 coding sequence is TGTGCCAGCAGTTATCCTCCCCCCCAGGGGCGCGGCTATGGCTACACCTTC. Translating gives CASSYPPPQGRGYGYTF.

The J gene is TRBJ1-2, the V gene TRBV27; TRBD1 is a possible D gene (6 bases). V shed 6 bases and J shed 5 bases, with 19 bases lying between them. The CDR3 extends over 15 amino acids. The germline V gene encodes CDR1 MNHEY and CDR2 SMNVEV (reference sequence). In DNA, the CDR3 is TGTGCCAGCAGAGGGGGGAGAGGATATGGGTATGGCTACACCTTC. It specifies CASRGGRGYGYGYTF.

The chain is built from TRBV5-8 and TRBJ2-5; D uncertain. V was trimmed by 2 bases and J by 5 bases, leaving 7 bases between them. The CDR3 totals 12 residues. Germline values: CDR1 SGHTS, CDR2 YDEGEE. CDR3 region: CASSLHGETQYF. DNA of the CDR3: TGTGCCAGCAGCTTACATGGGGAGACCCAGTACTTC.

The chain couples TRBV10-1 to TRBJ2-1; D ambiguous. Deletions cut 4 bases from V and 5 bases from J, with 3 bases between. The CDR3 has 11 amino acids. Germline-derived CDR1 and CDR2 are WNHNN and SYGVQD (reference sequence). CDR3 DNA: TGCGCCAGCAGTGCGGACAATGAGCAGTTCTTC. It encodes CASSADNEQFF.

This chain uses TRBV2 with TRBJ1-6, with D unresolved. The ends were cut back, 1 base at V and 12 bases at J, with 13 bases in the middle. The CDR3 totals 14 residues. Germline CDR1 is SNHLY and CDR2 is FYNNEI. CDR3 protein: CASSEESRRLPLHF. The CDR3 DNA is TGTGCCAGCAGTGAAGAATCTAGACGTTTACCCCTCCACTTT.

V is TRBV7-8 and J is TRBJ2-1; no firm D call. Trimming removed 2 bases from V and 0 bases from J, with 8 bases in between. This CDR3 is built from 15 residues. CDR1 is SGHVS, CDR2 FQNEAQ, per germline. CDR3 sequence: CASSLIGGSYNEQFF. The CDR3 nucleotides are TGTGCCAGCAGCTTAATCGGTGGCTCCTACAATGAGCAGTTCTTC.

This chain joins TRBV3-1 (or the pseudogene TRBV3-2) and TRBJ1-5; D is uncertain. The CDR3 runs to 15 residues. Germline lookup yields CDR1 LGHDT and CDR2 YNNKEL (reference sequence). Trimming pared 1 base from V and 0 bases from J, leaving 7 bases between. CDR3 residues: CASSQGAYSNQPQHF. In DNA form, the CDR3 reads TGTGCCAGCAGCCAAGGAGCATATAGCAATCAGCCCCAGCATTTT.

This clone showed up just once. V gene TRBV4-1 combines with J gene TRBJ1-2, with a possible D match to TRBD1 (5 bases). The CDR3 extends over 14 amino acids. Germline CDR1 MGHRA, CDR2 YSYEKL. V gave up 4 bases and J gave up 7 bases, with 16 bases separating them. The CDR3, as DNA: TGCGCCAGCAGCCCCACAACAGGACCGCTTGGCTACACCTTC. Residues: CASSPTTGPLGYTF.

This chain connects TRBV2 to TRBJ1-2, with unresolved D. Germline CDR1 and CDR2: SNHLY and FYNNEI. Between the trimmed V and J ends, which lost 2 bases and 6 bases, there was a span of 13 bases. The CDR3 extends over 14 amino acids. This chain's CDR3 is CASSERPEVDGYTF. The DNA for the CDR3 is TGTGCCAGCAGTGAACGGCCGGAGGTAGATGGCTACACCTTC.

In this sample, this clone turned up once. V and J are TRBV4-2 and TRBJ2-2; a weak D match, TRBD2 (6 bases). CDR3 length: 15 residues. Per germline, CDR1 LGHNA and CDR2 YNFKEQ. The V end lost 7 bases, the J end lost 3 bases, and 15 bases lay between the germline ends. The CDR3 is CASTPSWGDTGELFF. The CDR3 DNA follows: TGTGCCAGCACCCCGTCCTGGGGGGACACCGGGGAGCTGTTTTTT.

This chain links TRBV24-1 with TRBJ2-2; D gene unclear. V dropped 7 bases and J dropped 0 bases, with 8 bases sitting between them. This CDR3 contains 14 residues. Germline CDR1 reads KGHDR; CDR2 reads SFDVKD. The CDR3: CATRGQSNTGELFF. The CDR3 nucleotides read TGTGCCACCAGGGGCCAGTCGAACACCGGGGAGCTGTTTTTT.

The chain has TRBV3-1 (or the pseudogene TRBV3-2) and TRBJ2-2; D unclear. Deletions cut 0 bases from V and 7 bases from J, with 9 bases between. CDR3 length: 14 residues. Germline V lookup: CDR1 LGHDT, CDR2 YNNKEL (reference sequence). The CDR3 protein is CASSQEQWFGELFF. The DNA for the CDR3 is TGTGCCAGCAGCCAAGAGCAGTGGTTCGGGGAGCTGTTTTTT.

CDR3 loop: CASGYNEQFF. The CDR3 nucleotides are TGTGCCAGCGGATACAATGAGCAGTTCTTC. This chain joins TRBV27 and TRBJ2-1; D gene unclear. The CDR3 sequence is 10 residues long. From germline, CDR1 is MNHEY and CDR2 SMNVEV (reference sequence). Trimming took off 8 bases at V and 4 bases at J, with 3 bases between the two ends.

The chain is built from TRBV2 and TRBJ2-1, with D unclear. The CDR3 is made up of 13 amino acids. The germline CDR1 and CDR2 sequences are SNHLY and FYNNEI. The V and J ends lost 6 bases and 4 bases respectively, with 10 bases between them. CDR3 protein: CASRASTYNEQFF. The CDR3 DNA sequence: TGTGCCAGCAGGGCCTCAACATACAATGAGCAGTTCTTC.

This chain joins TRBV5-4 and TRBJ2-3; 9 bases map to TRBD2. The V and J ends lost 2 bases and 0 bases, in that order; junction bases with no gene match: 7. Looked up from germline, CDR1 is SGHNT and CDR2 is YYREEE (reference sequence). This CDR3 has 17 amino acids. CDR3 protein: CASSFGSGGPSTDTQYF. In DNA, the CDR3 is TGTGCCAGCAGCTTCGGCAGCGGGGGGCCTAGCACAGATACGCAGTATTTT.

CDR3 sequence (DNA): TGTGCCAGCAGTTACTCGACAGGAGCTTTCTTT. It translates to CASSYSTGAFF. V and J are TRBV6-6 and TRBJ1-1; a weak D match, TRBD1 (6 bases). CDR1 and CDR2 (germline): MNHNY, SVGAGI (reference sequence). V gave up 0 bases and J gave up 10 bases, with 6 bases separating them. The CDR3 totals 11 residues.

The rearrangement links TRBV3-1 (or the pseudogene TRBV3-2) to TRBJ2-7; 8 positions match TRBD2. J gave up 2 bases and V 5 bases, and 8 bases lay outside the gene matches. From germline, CDR1 is LGHDT and CDR2 YNNKEL (reference sequence). This CDR3 region has 15 residues. Here the CDR3 DNA reads TGTGCCAGCAGCGTAGCGAGCGGGGGACCCTACGAGCAGTACTTC. Amino acid sequence: CASSVASGGPYEQYF.

Points on this clone: The sample has other DNA sequences that encode this CDR3 too. The chain combines TRBV6-5 with TRBJ1-1, with D possibly matching TRBD1 (6 bases). The CDR3 runs to 14 residues. Trimming removed 2 bases at V and 1 base at J, with 8 bases between. Germline assignment: CDR1 MNHEY and CDR2 SVGAGI. Here the CDR3 DNA reads TGTGCCAGCAGTTACCTACAGGGGAACACTGAAGCTTTCTTT. Encoded protein: CASSYLQGNTEAFF.

The rearrangement links TRBV4-1 to TRBJ2-5; TRBD2 might be the D (6 bases). The CDR3 sequence is 15 residues long. The germline CDR1 and CDR2 sequences are MGHRA and YSYEKL. The germline V and J ends were trimmed by 4 bases and 5 bases, with 17 bases remaining between them. The CDR3 coding sequence is TGCGCCAGCAGCCGCGGGACCCCCGAGTCGGAGACCCAGTACTTC. Translated, it gives CASSRGTPESETQYF.

The CDR3 spells CASSEAVGVKNIQYF. For the CDR3, the DNA is TGTGCCAGCAGTGAAGCTGTTGGGGTCAAAAACATTCAGTACTTC. The genes are TRBV6-1 and TRBJ2-4; D unresolved. The CDR3 length is 15 residues. The germline gives CDR1 MNHNS, CDR2 SASEGT. The ends were cut back, 0 bases at V and 3 bases at J, with 9 bases in the middle.

V gene TRBV5-6 combines with J gene TRBJ2-3; TRBD2 agrees at 7 bases. The CDR3 loop spans 16 amino acids. Germline V CDR1 and CDR2: SGHDT, YYEEEE. V shed 0 bases, J shed 6 bases, and the junction held 10 bases outside the gene matches. CDR3 bases: TGTGCCAGCAGCTTGGCCGGGGGGACGTGGGAGGATACGCAGTATTTT. Its protein product is CASSLAGGTWEDTQYF.

The genes are TRBV18 and TRBJ1-1; 7 positions match TRBD1. J gave up 0 bases and V 3 bases, and 7 bases lay outside the gene matches. The CDR3 spans 16 residues. CDR1 and CDR2 (germline): KGHSH, LQKENI. The CDR3 sequence: CASSPQRQGMNTEAFF. The CDR3 nucleotides are TGTGCCAGCTCACCCCAACGACAGGGCATGAACACTGAAGCTTTCTTT. Full variable domain (remainder filled in from reference TRBV18 and TRBJ1-1): NAGVMQNPRHLVRRRGQEARLRCSPMKGHSHVYWYRQLPEEGLKFMVYLQKENIIDESGMPKERFSAEFPKEGPSILRIQQVVRGDSAAYFCASSPQRQGMNTEAFFGQGTRLTVV.

The chain carries TRBV10-1 and TRBJ2-1, with no clear D. CDR1 is WNHNN and CDR2 is SYGVQD in the germline V gene (reference sequence). Trimming removed 6 bases from V and 0 bases from J, with 12 bases in between. This CDR3 is 15 amino acids long. The CDR3: CASSPDTSSYNEQFF. The CDR3 region has the DNA TGCGCCAGCAGCCCAGACACAAGCTCCTACAATGAGCAGTTCTTC.

This rearrangement joins TRBV6-5 to TRBJ2-2, with D perhaps matching TRBD1 or TRBD2 (5 bases each). The V gene lost 6 bases and the J gene lost 7 bases, with 18 bases spanning the gap. The CDR3 contains 15 residues. Looked up from germline, CDR1 is MNHEY and CDR2 is SVGAGI. Written as DNA, the CDR3 is TGTGCCAGCAGATCCAAAAGGGGAGCTTTCGGGGAGCTGTTTTTT. This sequence encodes CASRSKRGAFGELFF.

This rearrangement joins TRBV9 to TRBJ2-7, with D tentatively TRBD1 or TRBD2 (5 bases each). V lost 4 bases and J 6 bases, leaving 17 bases between the germline ends. Germline V gives CDR1 SGDLS, CDR2 YYNGEE. The CDR3 sequence is 14 residues long. CDR3 region: CASSHGDVGREQYF. CDR3 in DNA: TGTGCCAGCAGCCACGGGGACGTCGGGCGCGAGCAGTACTTC.

This chain connects TRBV7-7 to TRBJ2-5, with D hard to call. With 1 base removed from V and 4 bases from J, the gap between germline ends came to 13 bases. CDR3 length: 15 residues. In germline, CDR1 is SSHAT, CDR2 FNYEAQ (reference sequence). CDR3 bases: TGTGCCAGCAGCTTAGGCTTGGCTCTGGGAGAGACCCAGTACTTC. This encodes CASSLGLALGETQYF. Based on the CDR3 plus reference TRBV7-7 and TRBJ2-5, the full variable domain is GAGVSQSPRYKVTKRGQDVTLRCDPISSHATLYWYQQALGQGPEFLTYFNYEAQPDKSGLPSDRFSAERPEGSISTLTIQRTEQRDSAMYRCASSLGLALGETQYFGPGTRLLVL.

This clone was seen ten or more times. Other DNA sequences in the same sample also yield this CDR3. This chain uses TRBV5-1 with TRBJ1-3; tentative D call: TRBD1 (5 bases). This CDR3 contains 15 residues. Germline CDR1 and CDR2: SGHRS and YFSETQ. V lost 2 bases and J 0 bases, leaving 9 bases between the germline ends. This CDR3 is CASSFSGGSGNTIYF. DNA of the CDR3: TGCGCCAGCAGCTTTTCCGGGGGCTCTGGAAACACCATATATTTT.

This clone was seen just once. The chain employs TRBV29-1 and TRBJ2-5; either TRBD1 or TRBD2 may supply D (6 bases each). CDR1 is SQVTM and CDR2 is ANQGSEA in the germline V gene. This CDR3 has 14 amino acids. The ends were cut back, 4 bases at V and 2 bases at J, with 14 bases in the middle. The CDR3 reads CSVGSGARQETQYF. CDR3 nucleotide sequence: TGCAGCGTTGGGTCGGGGGCCAGACAAGAGACCCAGTACTTC.

This clone was recorded a few times. V is TRBV5-1 and J is TRBJ1-2; maybe TRBD1 (6 bases). The CDR3 length is 14 residues. The germline V gene encodes CDR1 SGHRS and CDR2 YFSETQ. V was cut by 5 bases and J by 4 bases, with 15 bases left in between. Written as DNA, the CDR3 is TGCGCCAGCAGTCGTGAGGGGGGGTCCTATGGCTACACCTTC. Translated, it gives CASSREGGSYGYTF.